This entry is about one T cell receptor (beta chain). Its matching antigen is unknown. The record originates from a study of T cell responses to AZD1222 COVID-19 vaccine. For the study at large: The study pooled second doses at about 4 or about 12 weeks. Study-wide points: Sampling that yielded the repertoires occurred only after the peak T cell response. Targeting of unmutated variant regions was reportedly seen in nearly half of spike-specific TCRs. With two AZD1222 doses given, Spike-specific TCR breadth and depth both rose.

V shed 3 bases and J shed 0 bases, with 12 bases lying between them. The CDR3 is 16 residues long. Germline V gene lookup returns CDR1 SGHVS and CDR2 FQNEAQ. Assay used: immunoSEQ multiplex PCR; TCRdb lists only in-frame clones, some missing. Among about 140,000 clones listed, just under 95% were seen once. The receptor was derived from an adult in good health. The chain joins TRBV7-8 to TRBJ1-5; perhaps TRBD1 as D (6 bases). Here the sequenced sample was peripheral blood, taken on day 0 of AZD1222 vaccination. This CDR3 reads CASSLVRGPSNQPQHF. Written as DNA, the CDR3 is TGTGCCAGCAGCTTGGTCCGGGGGCCTAGCAATCAGCCCCAGCATTTT.